What follows are 3 T cell receptor beta chains derived from one specimen sequenced in a study of identifying expanded T cells in peripheral blood. Method: immunoSEQ multiplex PCR; TCRdb's copy keeps in-frame clones and lacks some. The repertoire holds about 78,000 clones, with approximately 84% as singletons. The sequenced material came from blood. These receptors all stem from a person between 18 and 69 years old in good health.

The CDR3 bases are TGTGCCAGTAGTCAGGGAGGTTACACTGAAGCTTTCTTT. This gives the protein CASSQGGYTEAFF. The chain carries TRBV19 and TRBJ1-1, with D tentatively TRBD1 (5 bases). The CDR3 totals 13 residues. Trimming removed 5 bases from V and 3 bases from J, with 10 bases in between. Germline V lookup: CDR1 LNHDA, CDR2 SQIVND (reference sequence). The full variable domain, completed using reference TRBV19 and TRBJ1-1, is DGGITQSPKYLFRKEGQNVTLSCEQNLNHDAMYWYRQDPGQGLRLIYYSQIVNDFQKGDIAEGYSVSREKKESFPLTVTSAQKNPTAFYLCASSQGGYTEAFFGQGTRLTVV.

This rearrangement joins TRBV2 to TRBJ1-2; no reliable D call. Germline V gives CDR1 SNHLY, CDR2 FYNNEI. V lost 5 bases and J 8 bases, leaving 18 bases between the germline ends. The CDR3 sequence is 14 residues long. The CDR3: CASSRSVTARGYTF. The CDR3 region has the DNA TGTGCCAGCAGTCGATCTGTCACGGCGCGGGGCTACACCTTC.

The genes are TRBV19 and TRBJ2-3, with D hard to call. The germline V gene encodes CDR1 LNHDA and CDR2 SQIVND (reference sequence). The CDR3 is made up of 13 amino acids. Trimming left V 6 bases short and J 1 base short, with 8 bases between. CDR3 sequence reads: CASRKLGTDTQYF. The CDR3 nucleotides are TGTGCCAGTAGAAAGTTGGGCACAGATACGCAGTATTTT. Full variable domain (outside the CDR3, taken from reference TRBV19 and TRBJ2-3): DGGITQSPKYLFRKEGQNVTLSCEQNLNHDAMYWYRQDPGQGLRLIYYSQIVNDFQKGDIAEGYSVSREKKESFPLTVTSAQKNPTAFYLCASRKLGTDTQYFGPGTRLTVL.